This TCR beta chain was obtained from a study of cytomegalovirus exposure and HLA in healthy donors (dated by TCRdb to the late 2010s). Study-wide context: An earlier analysis of roughly 570 of the donors reported under 300 Gb of sequence data and 117 million unique TCR beta sequences obtained from around 170 million T cells. In addition to the first cohort of around 670 subjects, a separate validation cohort of approximately 120 different subjects was used. Class I and class II HLA loci were covered by the typing at four-digit resolution. The study combined high-throughput TCR immunosequencing, statistical association of individual TCRs with disease status, and machine learning to predict cytomegalovirus infection status. Typing coverage varied by locus: roughly 620-630 donors for A, B, C, DRB1 and DQB1; approximately 500 for DQA1; over 600 for DPA1; approximately 450 for DPB1. Four to six DR-DQ haplotypes were handled as single units for association and clustering, since linkage in the cohort was strong. Among about 360 genotyped donors of the cohort, an average of approximately 250,000 unique TCR beta nucleotide sequences were sequenced per donor, about a sixth of them non-productive. Donor age, sex, ethnicity and CMV serostatus were collected together with the repertoire data. Roughly 300 gigabases of sequencing data and tens of millions of unique TCR sequences were included in an early release covering roughly 600 HLA-typed donors. To decide whether each TCR beta V gene segment behaved as functional or pseudogenic, an earlier analysis of some 570 of the donors relied on high-throughput TCR beta sequencing. The T cell repertoires of roughly 660 subjects were profiled by immunosequencing and related to cytomegalovirus serostatus. A later analysis re-examined previously published TCR beta repertoires from several hundred donors and added high-resolution HLA genotyping to investigate patterns of TCR occurrence. All discovery cohort repertoires had been generated on a single sequencing platform. Rather than using new phenotypic data, the later analysis identified candidate immune exposures from TCR beta sequences and from how often those sequences occurred across donors. The genetic ancestry cluster associated with self-reported Caucasian donors included roughly 84% of the approximately 400 genotyped donors. A later genetic analysis used genome-wide SNP genotypes for about 65% of the roughly 670 donors, treating that subset as a discovery cohort. The study was designed to test whether signatures of past pathogen exposure could be identified by cataloging public T cell receptors. General findings and caveats noted by the study authors: A further reported finding was that TCR beta sequences accurately predicted the HLA-A and HLA-B alleles for most subjects in the first cohort. Most TCR sequences were observed very rarely across donors, whereas some public TCRs were present in many individuals. Linkage disequilibrium might explain the correlated functional status among segregating V segments, but an unknown experimental factor could not be ruled out. The only immune exposure information available for the cohort was CMV serostatus. Because some donors lacked HLA typing at each locus, the association tests relied only on the typed subset. A group of highly shared sequence variants was considered likely to be a technical artifact of the sequencing pipeline. In vitro tests confirmed that a few of the cytomegalovirus-associated TCR beta chains recognize cytomegalovirus antigens. According to a later analysis, most CMV-associated TCR beta chains appeared to be HLA-restricted, and the HLA associations seemed to be driven largely by CMV exposure. In a later analysis, the rate of TCR association differed among HLA loci, with DRB1 alleles having the most associated TCRs and HLA-C alleles having the fewest. In a later analysis, several top co-occurrence clusters were reported to appear linked to parvovirus B19, influenza, CMV and Epstein-Barr virus. Sequencing depth was assumed to be roughly uniform across donors in the presence/absence analyses, though that assumption may not hold. In a later analysis, HLA-associated TCR beta chains showed more clonal expansion and lower generation probabilities than non-associated chains that were equally common. A total of 150 to 200 TCR beta chains were listed by the study as associated with cytomegalovirus. The classifier was reported to diagnose cytomegalovirus status with high specificity and sensitivity in both the original and validation cohorts. Some IMGT-functional V segments, including TRBV6-2 and TRBV6-3, could not be distinguished by the 87-base-pair reads and were therefore excluded. Assigning TCR associations to individual alleles was difficult when HLA alleles, especially DR and DQ, strongly co-occurred. Specific HLA alleles were associated with over 15,000 TCR beta sequences at a false discovery rate of 0.05 in a later analysis. In a later genetic analysis, fewer N-insertions in productive TCRs were reported among donors in an Asian-associated ancestry cluster than the approximately 670-donor mean. In an earlier analysis of fewer than 700 of the donors, most TCR beta V segments appeared in productive rearrangements about 87% or about 30% of the time, broadly matching IMGT annotations. An association between a missense DCLRE1C variant and V-gene and J-gene trimming of TCR beta chains was found in a later genetic analysis and replicated in an independent cohort. Over 15 rarely observed V segments, including chromosome 9 orphons, were excluded from the earlier analysis of several hundred of the donors because counts were too low. The authors suggested that the approach could potentially be extended to other disease states and immunological phenotypes. This cohort had only TCR beta chains sequenced, and the lack of alpha or paired-chain data limited which features could be detected.

Library preparation employed the immunoSEQ multiplex PCR assay. The multiplex PCR relied on a mix of 60 forward primers for TCR Vbeta segments and 13 reverse primers for TCR Jbeta segments. A multiplex PCR assay on genomic DNA amplified the CDR3 region of rearranged TCR beta genes. The amplified TCR beta libraries were sequenced on the Illumina HiSeq System as 87-base-pair reads. Processing in the source paper ran as follows. In a later analysis, 70 million to 95 million unique TCR beta chains were counted across the approximately 640 repertoires, and around 10 million of these chains were shared by at least two donors. Raw reads were error-corrected and collapsed into unique sequences with a nearest-neighbor algorithm that merged closely related sequences to remove PCR and sequencing errors. To assign V, D and J gene segments, CDR3 sequences were aligned to IMGT reference sequences. For a sequence to be retained, a match of at least six nucleotides was required to both a V gene segment and a J gene segment. A rearrangement was called productive if the CDR3 had no stop codons and remained in frame with V and J, and every other rearrangement was called non-productive. CDR3 was defined according to IMGT convention as the region running from the second conserved V-encoded cysteine to the conserved J-encoded phenylalanine. Sequences without an unambiguous match to a single V gene segment were excluded from the earlier analysis of a few hundred of the donors. In an earlier analysis of approximately 590 of the donors, a V segment was called functional when productive rearrangements were above 56.7%, and segregating when the standard deviation between donors exceeded 5%. A statistical classification framework was developed to diagnose cytomegalovirus status using the catalog of TCR beta chain sequences. In a later analysis, V and J genes were assigned by comparing TCR nucleotide sequences against IMGT/GENE-DB human TR gene sequences. The TCRdist pipeline was used in a later analysis to assign CDR3 sequences and most-parsimonious VDJ recombination scenarios. In a later analysis, every TCR beta chain was defined by the combination of its CDR3 amino acid sequence and its V-gene family, and reads without a unique V-gene family were dropped. In a later analysis, around 600 highly shared, low-generation-probability nucleotide sequences were removed to address suspected cross-contamination and a sequencing artifact. A later analysis calculated a clonal expansion index for each public chain from normalized within-repertoire ranks of inferred template counts. Generation probabilities in a later analysis came from a VDJ recombination model fitted to out-of-frame rearrangements, and those results were checked against IGoR. A later analysis scored TCR-TCR, TCR-HLA and TCR-CMV co-occurrence with hypergeometric tests, applying a repertoire-size bias correction to TCR pairs. A later analysis estimated false discovery rates by permuting HLA or CMV assignments 20 times. In a later analysis, co-occurring TCRs were grouped using DBSCAN, with TCRdist sequence similarity added in when clustering inside HLA-allele-positive subsets. Repertoires with fewer than 30,000 or more than 120,000 public chains, plus five repertoires with anomalous nucleotide sharing, were excluded from co-occurrence clustering. Sourced from immuneACCESS, this table was stored by TCRdb with only in-frame sequences that have V and J called. A share of the clones is absent; for the studies checked, an unresolved V gene accounts for under half, and the remainder has no known explanation. V and J calls plus clone size are reproduced from that table; the DNA served to infer D and trimming. This sample's table lists just over 50,000 clones. The ten biggest clones cover more than 9% of the sample.

With regard to this clone: This receptor's antigen is unknown.

The cohort consisted of 600 or so healthy bone marrow donors. At the time of sampling, all cohort members were nominally healthy, though unrecorded immune exposures were likely present. The donor tested CMV seropositive and was one of the 289 seropositive cohort members. A peripheral blood sample was collected from each donor, and TCR beta sequencing was performed on peripheral blood mononuclear cells. Genomic DNA was extracted from the blood cell samples with the Qiagen DNeasy Blood Extraction Kit. The CDR3 starts with the cysteine, ends with the phenylalanine, and has 14 residues. The entry retains the CDR3 DNA only, 42 bases that are in frame from base 1. V ends up 7 bases short and J 3 bases short, with an unmatched junction base count of 9. The germline V gene yields SQVTM for CDR1 and ANQGSEA for CDR2.

Sequenced input: PBMCs. The sequence came from a woman aged 60-75 years in good health and CMV-seropositive. The sequence is built from TRBV29-1 and TRBJ2-7, with 10 bases in between that match TRBD1. The nucleotide sequence is given as TGCAGCGCCGTGGGACAGGGGCTCTACTACGAGCAGTACTTC. Protein translation: CSAVGQGLYYEQYF.